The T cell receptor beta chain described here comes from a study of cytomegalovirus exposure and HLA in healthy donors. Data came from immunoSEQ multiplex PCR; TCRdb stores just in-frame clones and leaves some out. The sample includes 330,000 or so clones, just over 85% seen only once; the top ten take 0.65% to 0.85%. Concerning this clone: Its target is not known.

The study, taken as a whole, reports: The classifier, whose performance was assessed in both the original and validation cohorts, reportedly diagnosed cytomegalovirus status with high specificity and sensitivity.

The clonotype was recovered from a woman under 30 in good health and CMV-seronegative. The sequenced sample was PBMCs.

CDR3 residues: CASGLVPVWTDEGETQYF. CDR3 DNA sequence: TGTGCTAGTGGTTTGGTACCAGTCTGGACCGATGAGGGAGAGACCCAGTACTTC. The chain employs TRBV12-5 and TRBJ2-5; D may be TRBD2 (5 bases). Germline V gene lookup returns CDR1 LGHNT and CDR2 FRNRAP. Trimming took off 0 bases at V and 4 bases at J, with 21 bases between the two ends. This CDR3 has 18 residues.